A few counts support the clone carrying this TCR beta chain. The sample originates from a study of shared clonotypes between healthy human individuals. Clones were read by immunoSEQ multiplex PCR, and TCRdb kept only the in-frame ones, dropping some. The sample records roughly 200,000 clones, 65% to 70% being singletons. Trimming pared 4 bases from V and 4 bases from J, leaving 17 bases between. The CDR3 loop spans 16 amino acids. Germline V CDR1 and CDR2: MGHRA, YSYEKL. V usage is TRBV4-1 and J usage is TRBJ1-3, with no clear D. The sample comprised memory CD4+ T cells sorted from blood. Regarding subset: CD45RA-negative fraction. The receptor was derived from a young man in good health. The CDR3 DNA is TGCGCCAGCAGCCTCCAACAAAGGGCCGGAGGAAACACCATATATTTT. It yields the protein CASSLQQRAGGNTIYF.